At least ten counts were recorded for the clone carrying this TCR beta chain. Using RNA transcripts as the source, TCR beta CDR3 regions were amplified. HTBI primers drove first-round RT-PCR of the TCR CDR3. TCRdb recomputed calls from the multiplex PCR reads with MiXCR, one row per CDR3 protein. The data show fewer than 250,000 distinct CDR3 sequences, approximately 17% seen once. The data derive from a study of T cells in Graves' hyperthyroidism and ophthalmopathy. The CDR3 is 15 residues long. Germline V gene data show CDR1 as MNHEY and CDR2 as SVGEGT. V shed 2 bases and J shed 6 bases, with 13 bases lying between them. The authors deemed Graves' hyperthyroidism stable absent ophthalmopathy progression within 18 months. Patients aged 18 to 65 with hyperthyroidism were newly diagnosed, with duration under 2 months.

The sequence was obtained from a man aged 45 to 65 with Graves' hyperthyroidism. The sequenced sample was blood. The V and J genes are TRBV6-2 or TRBV6-3 and TRBJ2-2, with D maybe TRBD2 (6 bases). In DNA form, the CDR3 reads TGTGCCAGCAGTTACCCCCCGCGGGGTCCCGGGGAGCTGTTTTTT. As protein: CASSYPPRGPGELFF.